These T cell receptor beta chains were read from a single sample in a study of T cells in Graves' hyperthyroidism and ophthalmopathy. TCRdb recomputed calls from the multiplex PCR reads with MiXCR, one row per CDR3 protein. The sample records about 560,000 distinct CDR3 sequences, 15% to 19% being singletons. The source material was blood. The receptor set was obtained from a woman aged 30 to 39 with Graves' hyperthyroidism. CDR3s include the opening cysteine and the closing phenylalanine or tryptophan. The order of the fields is V gene, J gene, D gene, clone size, CDR3 protein, CDR3 DNA. The D gene is left open where the match is weak. Not all rows give a size; the values are once, few, many and, for expanded clones, a class.

>TRBV19|TRBJ2-7|TRBD1|-
CASSIRTGEVYEQYF
TGTGCCAGTAGTATAAGGACAGGGGAAGTCTACGAGCAGTACTTC
>TRBV6-5|TRBJ2-3|-|few
CASSYSDSTDTQYF
TGTGCCAGCAGTTACTCAGATTCCACAGATACGCAGTATTTT
>TRBV20-1|TRBJ2-1|TRBD2|many
CSARDPAGDAVGEQFF
TGCAGTGCTAGAGACCCAGCGGGAGATGCAGTGGGTGAGCAGTTCTTC
>TRBV10-3|TRBJ2-5|TRBD2|few
CAISRGGSETQYF
TGTGCCATCAGTAGGGGAGGGTCAGAGACCCAGTACTTC
>TRBV20-1|TRBJ2-3|TRBD2|many
CSARDASGNPDTQYF
TGCAGTGCTAGAGACGCTAGCGGGAACCCAGATACGCAGTATTTT
>TRBV18|TRBJ2-5|-|many
CASSPPGQETQYF
TGTGCCAGCTCACCACCGGGCCAAGAGACCCAGTACTTC
>TRBV7-6|TRBJ2-7|TRBD1|few
CASNPGTGGYEQYF
TGTGCCAGCAACCCGGGGACAGGGGGCTACGAGCAGTACTTC
>TRBV7-9|TRBJ1-5|-|few
CASSFEGSHQPQHF
TGTGCCAGCAGCTTCGAGGGTTCACATCAGCCCCAGCATTTT
>TRBV12-3/TRBV12-4|TRBJ2-1|TRBD2|many
CASSRFGLAGGGRGEQFF
TGTGCCAGCAGCCGTTTTGGCCTAGCGGGAGGGGGCAGGGGTGAGCAGTTCTTC
>TRBV19|TRBJ2-7|-|few
CASSILGGYEQYF
TGTGCCAGTAGTATTTTGGGCGGCTACGAGCAGTACTTC
>TRBV6-2/TRBV6-3|TRBJ2-4|-|few
CASSYPGTAGIKNIQYF
TGTGCCAGCAGTTACCCCGGGACGGCCGGAATCAAAAACATTCAGTACTTC
>TRBV19|TRBJ2-1|TRBD2|-
CASSRLAGARITDEQFF
TGTGCCAGTAGTAGGCTAGCGGGAGCTCGCATCACAGATGAGCAGTTCTTC
>TRBV7-3|TRBJ2-1|TRBD2|-
CASSFYTGGPYNEQFF
TGTGCCAGCAGCTTTTATACGGGAGGGCCCTACAATGAGCAGTTCTTC
>TRBV6-1|TRBJ2-1|-|-
CASVAGESYNEQFF
TGTGCCAGCGTCGCAGGGGAGTCCTACAATGAGCAGTTCTTC
>TRBV4-3|TRBJ2-4|-|-
CASSQDWGDHKNIQYF
TGCGCCAGCAGCCAAGATTGGGGGGACCACAAAAACATTCAGTACTTC
>TRBV5-1|TRBJ2-7|-|many
CASSLEGRKTYEQYF
TGCGCCAGCAGCCTTGAGGGACGGAAGACCTACGAGCAGTACTTC
>TRBV7-9|TRBJ2-5|TRBD2|few
CASSLTSPGETQYF
TGTGCCAGCAGTTTGACTAGCCCGGGAGAGACCCAGTACTTC
>TRBV18|TRBJ2-5|-|many
CASSPKGDRETQYF
TGTGCCAGCTCACCGAAAGGAGACCGGGAGACCCAGTACTTC
>TRBV2|TRBJ2-5|TRBD2|many
CASSVLAGEGTQYF
TGTGCCAGCAGTGTGCTAGCGGGAGAGGGGACCCAGTACTTC
>TRBV5-1|TRBJ2-1|TRBD2|-
CASSLEASGRAATYNEQFF
TGCGCCAGCAGCTTGGAGGCTAGCGGGAGGGCCGCCACCTACAATGAGCAGTTCTTC
>TRBV6-1|TRBJ2-7|TRBD2|few
CASSVTSGSLVYEQYF
TGTGCCAGCAGTGTCACTAGCGGGAGTCTGGTGTACGAGCAGTACTTC
>TRBV6-1|TRBJ1-2|-|-
CASRPRSLGFRSYYGYTF
TGTGCCAGCAGACCAAGAAGTCTAGGGTTCCGCTCTTACTATGGCTACACCTTC
>TRBV9|TRBJ2-2|-|few
CASSVGDTNTGELFF
TGTGCCAGCAGCGTCGGGGACACTAACACCGGGGAGCTGTTTTTT
>TRBV7-9|TRBJ2-6|-|few
CASSHTARAGANVLTF
TGTGCCAGCAGCCATACCGCCAGGGCTGGGGCCAACGTCCTGACTTTC
>TRBV14|TRBJ2-1|-|-
CASSQDQGLYNEQFF
TGTGCCAGCAGCCAAGATCAAGGACTATACAATGAGCAGTTCTTC
>TRBV13|TRBJ1-1|TRBD1|few
CASSLRQGVTEAFF
TGTGCCAGCAGTTTACGACAGGGGGTCACTGAAGCTTTCTTT
>TRBV19|TRBJ2-6|-|few
CASRTGRNSGANVLTF
TGTGCCAGTAGAACAGGACGGAACTCTGGGGCCAACGTCCTGACTTTC